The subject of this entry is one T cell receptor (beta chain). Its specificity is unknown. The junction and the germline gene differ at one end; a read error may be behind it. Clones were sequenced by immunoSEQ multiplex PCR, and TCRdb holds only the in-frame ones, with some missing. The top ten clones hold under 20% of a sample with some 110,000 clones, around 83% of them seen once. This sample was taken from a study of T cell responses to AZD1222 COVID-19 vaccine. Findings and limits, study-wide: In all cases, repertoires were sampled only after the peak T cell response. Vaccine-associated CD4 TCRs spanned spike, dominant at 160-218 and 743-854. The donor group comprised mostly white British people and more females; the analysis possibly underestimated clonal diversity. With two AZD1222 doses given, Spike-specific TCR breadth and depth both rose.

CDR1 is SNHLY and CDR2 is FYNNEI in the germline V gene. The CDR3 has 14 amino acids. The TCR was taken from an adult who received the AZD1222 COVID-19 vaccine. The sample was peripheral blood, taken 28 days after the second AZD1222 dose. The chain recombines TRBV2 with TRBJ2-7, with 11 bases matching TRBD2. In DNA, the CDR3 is TGTGCCAGCAGCGATACTAGCGGGGGCACGATAAAGTCCTTC. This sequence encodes CASSDTSGGTIKSF.